This T cell receptor beta chain was obtained from a study of blood T cell repertoires in COVID-19. Across the whole study: PBMCs, B-cell-depleted T cells, or T cells were the source of the cDNA or gDNA that made up the material.

V lost 5 bases to trimming and J lost 4 bases, with 8 bases between them. Germline-derived CDR1 and CDR2 are SGHNT and YENEEA. The CDR3 extends over 13 amino acids. Generated by immunoSEQ multiplex PCR, the TCRdb table keeps only in-frame clones and is missing some. The profile shows 350,000 to 500,000 clones, approximately 91% of them singletons. Participant ages covered roughly 18 to 89 years across about 25 US areas. Cohort placement rested on clinical history that participants reported themselves. Exposed enrollees had met someone with a PCR-confirmed or clinician-diagnosed COVID-19 case at some point within the 2 weeks before study entry.

The TCR originated in a woman aged 18-29 years who had been exposed to COVID-19. The specimen was PBMCs or T cells enriched from blood (not recorded which). This sequence joins TRBV11-3 and TRBJ2-2; D might be TRBD2 (5 bases). CDR3 coding DNA: TGTGCCAGCAGCCCTCGGGGCACCGGGGAGCTGTTTTTT. The encoded protein is CASSPRGTGELFF.